The entry that follows covers one TCR beta chain sequence. The antigen is undetermined. The germline gives CDR1 SGHRS, CDR2 YFSETQ. CDR3 length: 14 amino acids. With 4 bases clipped from V and 7 bases from J, the junction kept 8 bases outside the gene matches. In the PCR, 60 Vbeta and 13 Jbeta primers were used. The method was immunoSEQ multiplex PCR; TCRdb's version includes in-frame clones alone and lacks a portion of them. Here the sample spans about 200,000 clones, 70% to 85% being singletons. The data belong to a study of cytomegalovirus exposure and HLA in healthy donors. Study-wide context: Earlier sequencing of 150 million to 200 million T cells yielded fewer than 140 million unique TCR beta sequences.

Notes on the study in general: A later analysis reportedly identified an Asian-associated ancestry cluster as carrying fewer N-insertions than the approximately 640-donor mean. Most of the TCR beta V segments (in an earlier analysis) were productive either about 87% or about 30% of the time.

The sample consisted of PBMCs. This clonotype was sampled from a man aged 50-60 years in good health and CMV-seronegative. The V gene is TRBV5-1, the J gene TRBJ2-7, with 10 positions matching TRBD2. CDR3 DNA sequence: TGCGCCAGCAGCCTAAGCGGGAGGGCGCGGGAGCAGTACTTC. It yields the protein CASSLSGRAREQYF.